These 24 T cell receptor beta chains were sequenced from one sample in a study of OX40 agonist ivuxolimab in advanced cancers. The repertoire was sequenced with immunoSEQ multiplex PCR; TCRdb's copy has only in-frame clones and lacks some. This table has tens of thousands of clones, approximately 86% appearing once. The sample in question was CD4+ or CD8+ T cells sorted from blood, obtained in a trial of the OX40 agonist ivuxolimab. The receptors were sampled from an adult with an advanced solid tumor such as melanoma, head and neck, liver or kidney cancer.

This clone has only one observation. The chain has TRBV6-4 and TRBJ2-3; 7 nucleotides line up with TRBD2. The V gene's germline CDR1 is MRHNA and CDR2 SNTAGT. The V and J ends lost 1 base and 4 bases, in that order; junction bases with no gene match: 8. CDR3 size: 16 residues. CDR3 DNA: TGTGCCAGCAGTGACTTCGGCGGGAGTAGGGCAGATACGCAGTATTTT. Translation gives CASSDFGGSRADTQYF.

The rearrangement joins TRBV19 to TRBJ2-4; 9 bases fit TRBD1. CDR1 and CDR2 from the germline V gene are LNHDA and SQIVND (reference sequence). This CDR3 is 15 amino acids long. Unmatched junction bases numbered 6, after V lost 3 bases and J lost 6 bases. CDR3 sequence reads: CASSIDRGGVNIQYF. In nucleotides, the CDR3 is TGTGCCAGTAGTATCGACAGGGGGGGTGTAAACATTCAGTACTTC.

This rearrangement joins TRBV10-3 to TRBJ1-1; a weak D match, TRBD1 (6 bases). V lost 6 bases to trimming and J lost 3 bases, with 14 bases between them. CDR3 size: 14 residues. From germline, CDR1 is ENHRY and CDR2 SYGVKD. Written as DNA, the CDR3 is TGTGCCATCAGCGCCCGGGACATAGACACTGAAGCTTTCTTT. Translation: CAISARDIDTEAFF.

V is TRBV5-4 and J is TRBJ2-2; 10 bases are a match to TRBD1. Per the germline V gene, CDR1 is SGHNT and CDR2 is YYREEE (reference sequence). There are 17 residues in the CDR3. The trim removed 4 bases at V and 2 bases at J, leaving 8 bases unmatched. DNA for the CDR3: TGTGCCAGCAGCCTAGCCGGGACAGGGGCTAACACCGGGGAGCTGTTTTTT. Residues: CASSLAGTGANTGELFF.

A note on this clone: The junction and the germline gene differ at one end; a read error may be behind it. This chain links TRBV11-2 with TRBJ2-5; D gene uncertain. This CDR3 is built from 12 residues. Per the germline V gene, CDR1 is SGHAT and CDR2 is FQNNGV. As DNA, the CDR3 is TGTGCCAGCAGCTTGTATCAAGGGACCCAGTACTTC. Protein product: CASSLYQGTQYF.

This clone was observed a single time. The chain has TRBV29-1 and TRBJ1-1; 9 bases match TRBD1. The CDR3 is 15 amino acids. CDR1 and CDR2 (germline): SQVTM, ANQGSEA. V was clipped by 5 bases and J by 4 bases; unmatched bases: 11. CDR3 in DNA: TGCAGCGTTTCTCCCTGGGGACAGGGAGGCACTGAAGCTTTCTTT. Residues: CSVSPWGQGGTEAFF.

V usage is TRBV10-3 and J usage is TRBJ2-7; no firm D call. The germline V gene has CDR1 ENHRY and CDR2 SYGVKD. This CDR3 contains 11 residues. V lost 4 bases to trimming and J lost 3 bases, with 4 bases between them. This CDR3 is CAISVDYEQYF. CDR3 DNA: TGTGCCATCAGTGTAGACTACGAGCAGTACTTC.

The CDR3 reads CASSYSKGRGQPQHF. The CDR3 DNA sequence: TGTGCCAGCAGTTACTCGAAGGGTAGGGGACAGCCCCAGCATTTT. The V and J genes are TRBV6-6 and TRBJ1-5; D is possibly TRBD1 (5 bases). The CDR3 is made up of 15 amino acids. Germline CDR1 MNHNY, CDR2 SVGAGI (reference sequence). Trimming shortened V by 0 bases and J by 7 bases, and 13 bases separated the two germline ends.

The chain carries TRBV28 and TRBJ2-1, with 9 positions matching TRBD2. V was pared by 5 bases and J by 3 bases, with 5 bases of the junction left unmatched. The CDR3 is 15 amino acids. Germline CDR1 reads MDHEN; CDR2 reads SYDVKM. The CDR3 nucleotides are TGTGCCAGCAGTACTAGCGGGTATTACTACAATGAGCAGTTCTTC. As protein: CASSTSGYYYNEQFF.

V usage is TRBV7-3 and J usage is TRBJ2-7; 9 nucleotides agree with TRBD1. CDR1 is SGHTA and CDR2 is FQGTGA in the germline V gene. The J segment lost 4 bases and the V segment lost 3 bases, leaving 4 bases of the junction unmatched. The CDR3 is 14 amino acids. The CDR3 bases are TGTGCCAGCAGCTTTACGACAGGGGGGTACGAGCAGTACTTC. Protein: CASSFTTGGYEQYF. Supplemented by reference TRBV7-3 and TRBJ2-7, the full variable domain reads GAGVSQTPSNKVTEKGKYVELRCDPISGHTALYWYRQSLGQGPEFLIYFQGTGAADDSGLPNDRFFAVRPEGSVSTLKIQRTERGDSAVYLCASSFTTGGYEQYFGPGTRLTVT.

This chain joins TRBV6-5 and TRBJ2-5; D may be TRBD2 (6 bases). The V and J ends lost 6 bases and 3 bases respectively, with 17 bases between them. CDR3 size: 15 residues. Germline CDR1 is MNHEY and CDR2 is SVGAGI. The CDR3 here is CASRTRGFPKETQYF. The CDR3 DNA is TGTGCCAGCAGGACTCGGGGGTTCCCCAAAGAGACCCAGTACTTC.

The chain combines TRBV6-6 with TRBJ2-1; 8 positions match TRBD2. Germline V gives CDR1 MNHNY, CDR2 SVGAGI (reference sequence). V lost 5 bases, J lost 7 bases, and 7 bases stayed unmatched. This CDR3 has 14 residues. The CDR3 DNA follows: TGTGCCAGCAGTCGAGCGGGAGAGCTAAATGAGCAGTTCTTC. It specifies CASSRAGELNEQFF.

The chain couples TRBV4-1 to TRBJ2-7; maybe TRBD1 (5 bases). The CDR3 sequence is 14 residues long. Trimming left V 1 base short and J 3 bases short, with 10 bases between. Germline CDR1 and CDR2: MGHRA and YSYEKL. CDR3: CASSQGRAGYEQYF. CDR3 bases: TGCGCCAGCAGCCAAGGCAGGGCCGGCTACGAGCAGTACTTC.

This clone was picked up a small number of times. The chain links TRBV5-1 to TRBJ1-3; D not certain. V shed 2 bases and J shed 5 bases, with 17 bases lying between them. The CDR3 covers 16 residues. CDR1 is SGHRS and CDR2 is YFSETQ in the germline V gene. CDR3 protein: CASSFAPGVSRNTIYF. The CDR3 bases are TGCGCCAGCAGCTTCGCCCCCGGGGTTTCGAGAAACACCATATATTTT.

The chain uses TRBV19 and TRBJ1-5; D is unclear. The V end was cut by 3 bases, the J end by 4 bases, with 7 bases between. Germline V gene lookup returns CDR1 LNHDA and CDR2 SQIVND (reference sequence). The CDR3 runs 13 residues. The CDR3 DNA reads as TGTGCCAGTAGTATGCAGGAGAATCAGCCCCAGCATTTT. This gives the protein CASSMQENQPQHF.

This chain joins TRBV12-5 and TRBJ2-1; TRBD2 matches 16 bases. This CDR3 has 18 residues. V shed 0 bases, J shed 5 bases, and the junction held 4 bases outside the gene matches. Germline-derived CDR1 and CDR2 are LGHNT and FRNRAP. CDR3 DNA: TGTGCTAGTGGTTTGGTACCGGGACTAGCGGGAGGGCACAATGAGCAGTTCTTC. Its translation: CASGLVPGLAGGHNEQFF.

The CDR3 loop is CASSVGPDPLYGYTF. CDR3 sequence (DNA): TGTGCCAGCAGCGTAGGCCCTGACCCCCTCTATGGCTACACCTTC. The V call is TRBV9, the J call TRBJ1-2; no reliable D call. Trimming removed 0 bases from V and 4 bases from J, with 13 bases in between. The germline V gene encodes CDR1 SGDLS and CDR2 YYNGEE. The CDR3 sequence is 15 residues long. Using reference TRBV9 and TRBJ1-2 for the parts outside the CDR3, the full variable domain is DSGVTQTPKHLITATGQRVTLRCSPRSGDLSVYWYQQSLDQGLQFLIQYYNGEERAKGNILERFSAQQFPDLHSELNLSSLELGDSALYFCASSVGPDPLYGYTFGSGTRLTVV.

This clone appeared once. The gene calls are TRBV4-1 and TRBJ2-7; 8 bases align to TRBD1. V trimming: 1 base; J trimming: 4 bases; junction bases outside the gene matches: 6. Germline CDR1 MGHRA, CDR2 YSYEKL. The CDR3 has 15 amino acids. DNA of the CDR3: TGCGCCAGCAGCCAAGTCGGGACAGGTAGATACGAGCAGTACTTC. This codes for CASSQVGTGRYEQYF.

This chain connects TRBV6-5 to TRBJ1-1; tentatively, D is TRBD1 (6 bases). V was shortened by 4 bases and J by 3 bases, with 15 bases between the two germline ends. Germline CDR1 reads MNHEY; CDR2 reads SVGAGI. CDR3 length equals 15 residues. CDR3 residues: CASSLWGRLDTEAFF. In DNA form, the CDR3 reads TGTGCCAGCAGTTTGTGGGGGCGTCTTGACACTGAAGCTTTCTTT.

The CDR3 loop reads CASSFSAVRDTGELFF. CDR3 sequence (DNA): TGCGCCAGCAGCTTTTCAGCGGTGAGGGACACCGGGGAGCTGTTTTTT. The chain has TRBV5-1 and TRBJ2-2; D is perhaps TRBD2 (5 bases). CDR1 SGHRS and CDR2 YFSETQ come from the germline V gene. The CDR3 spans 16 residues. Deletions cut 2 bases from V and 3 bases from J, with 14 bases between.

V and J are TRBV7-9 and TRBJ2-2; D gene uncertain. CDR3 length: 15 residues. Trimming left V 3 bases short and J 0 bases short, with 8 bases between. Germline loops: CDR1 SEHNR, CDR2 FQNEAQ (reference sequence). The CDR3 region has the DNA TGTGCCAGCAGCTTTGGTCATACGAACACCGGGGAGCTGTTTTTT. It specifies CASSFGHTNTGELFF.

The table lists this clone with a few counts. The chain has TRBV4-3 and TRBJ1-4, with TRBD1 matching over 9 bases. CDR3 length equals 15 residues. Looked up from germline, CDR1 is LGHNA and CDR2 is YSLEER. Unmatched junction bases numbered 4, after V lost 2 bases and J lost 6 bases. The CDR3 DNA reads as TGCGCCAGCAGCCAACCCGGGACAGGGCATGAAAAACTGTTTTTT. It encodes CASSQPGTGHEKLFF.

In regard to this clone: Other nucleotide sequences in the sample specify the same CDR3. The gene calls are TRBV6-4 and TRBJ2-1; D is uncertain. Trimming left V 2 bases short and J 6 bases short, with 11 bases between. Per germline, CDR1 MRHNA and CDR2 SNTAGT. The CDR3 length is 14 residues. CDR3 in amino acids: CASSDRGLGNEQFF. The DNA for the CDR3 is TGTGCCAGCAGTGACCGCGGTCTAGGCAATGAGCAGTTCTTC.

J is TRBJ2-1 and V is TRBV13, with 10 positions matching TRBD1. Germline trimming cut 2 bases from V and 8 bases from J; bases unmatched to any gene: 9. The CDR3 runs 16 residues. Germline V lookup: CDR1 PRHDT, CDR2 FYEKMQ (reference sequence). In DNA, the CDR3 is TGTGCCAGCAGCTTATCGGGGGACAGGGGATGGTATGAGCAGTTCTTC. Its protein product is CASSLSGDRGWYEQFF.